A selection of T cell receptor beta chains follows, all from one sample in a study of CD8 T cells in Susac syndrome. MiXCR was run by TCRdb on the immunoSEQ multiplex PCR reads, yielding one entry per CDR3 protein. The table records about 90,000 distinct CDR3 sequences, about 93% of them present only once. Source material: CD8+ T cells from PBMCs. The receptors were sampled from a human donor in good health. The CDR3 runs from the conserved cysteine through the conserved F or W. A D gene is named only where the DNA matches it firmly. Rows give clone size only sometimes, using once, few, many, or a class for an expanded clone.

abundance | d_gene | j_gene | v_gene | CDR3nt | CDR3aa
NA | NA | TRBJ2-1 | TRBV29-1 | TGCAGCATCCAGGGGGGTCTTTCCTACAATGAGCAGTTCTTC | CSIQGGLSYNEQFF
NA | NA | TRBJ1-1 | TRBV13 | TGTGCCAGCAGCTCACTGGGCCGGGGAGGGGACACTGAAGCTTTCTTT | CASSSLGRGGDTEAFF
NA | NA | TRBJ2-3 | TRBV19 | TGTGCCAGTAGTACCAAGGTTGGGGCAGATACGCAGTATTTT | CASSTKVGADTQYF
NA | TRBD1 | TRBJ2-2 | TRBV15 | TGTGCCACCAGCATCTCAGGGGGCCTTCTCACCGGGGAGCTGTTTTTT | CATSISGGLLTGELFF
NA | TRBD1 | TRBJ2-5 | TRBV5-1 | TGCGCCAGCAGCTGGAGGACAGGGGGTGGAGAGACCCAGTACTTC | CASSWRTGGGETQYF
NA | NA | TRBJ2-1 | TRBV9 | TGTGCCAGCAGCCTAGGGGTAGCCTCCTACAATGAGCAGTTCTTC | CASSLGVASYNEQFF
NA | TRBD1 | TRBJ1-2 | TRBV13 | TGTGCCAGCAGCTTCGGACAGGCCGAGGGCTACACCTTC | CASSFGQAEGYTF
NA | NA | TRBJ2-3 | TRBV3-1 | TGTGCCAGCAGACCCGCCGGGCCCAGCACAGATACGCAGTATTTT | CASRPAGPSTDTQYF
NA | NA | TRBJ2-7 | TRBV7-2 | TGTGCCAGCACCCAGTGGGGGTTCGCCAGCCCGTCTCCCTCCTACGAGCAGTACTTC | CASTQWGFASPSPSYEQYF
NA | NA | TRBJ1-5 | TRBV7-8 | TGTGCCAGCAGCTTAACAGTGCTAAGTAATCAGCCCCAGCATTTT | CASSLTVLSNQPQHF
NA | NA | TRBJ2-1 | TRBV5-6 | TGTGCCAGCAGCTTGGCGTATGAGCAGTTCTTC | CASSLAYEQFF
once | NA | TRBJ2-1 | TRBV2 | TGTGCCAGCAGGGAATTTGGGGGGACTGGGAATGAGCAGTTCTTC | CASREFGGTGNEQFF
NA | NA | TRBJ2-3 | TRBV20-1 | TGCAGTGCTAGAGATCTGGAGGGGGGGCTTTATACGCAGTATTTT | CSARDLEGGLYTQYF
NA | NA | TRBJ2-7 | TRBV19 | TGTGCCAGTAGTATAGAGGGGAGATATGCGGTAACGGCCTACGAGCAGTACTTC | CASSIEGRYAVTAYEQYF
NA | NA | TRBJ1-4 | TRBV3-1 | TGTGCCAGCAGCCAAGATATGGGGGCCGGTGAAAAACTGTTTTTT | CASSQDMGAGEKLFF
few | TRBD1 | TRBJ2-5 | TRBV12-3/TRBV12-4 | TGTGCCAGCAGTTTGACAGGGGGTGAGACCCAGTACTTC | CASSLTGGETQYF
NA | NA | TRBJ2-6 | TRBV10-3 | TGTGCCATCAGTGAACAGGGAGACGGGGCCAACGTCCTGACTTTC | CAISEQGDGANVLTF
NA | TRBD2 | TRBJ2-5 | TRBV9 | TGTGCCAGCAGCGTAGGACTAGCAGAGACCCAGTACTTC | CASSVGLAETQYF
NA | NA | TRBJ1-2 | TRBV12-3/TRBV12-4 | TGTGCCAGCAGTTTAGCGGGGGCTGGCTATGGCTACACCTTC | CASSLAGAGYGYTF
once | NA | TRBJ2-4 | TRBV13 | TGTGCCAGCAGCCCCCGAGGGGGGGGTCCCAAAAACATTCAGTACTTC | CASSPRGGGPKNIQYF
NA | NA | TRBJ1-1 | TRBV3-1 | TGTGCCAGCAGCATCGCGGGGGGCAACACTGAAGCTTTCTTT | CASSIAGGNTEAFF
few | NA | TRBJ1-1 | TRBV13 | TGTGCCAGCAGCCGAACCCTCAAGGACTTTGAAGCTTTCTTT | CASSRTLKDFEAFF
NA | NA | TRBJ1-5 | TRBV7-2 | TGTGCCAGCAGCTTATCCCCTGGGAGTAATCAGCCCCAGCATTTT | CASSLSPGSNQPQHF
few | NA | TRBJ2-7 | TRBV12-3/TRBV12-4 | TGTGCCAGCAGTTGGGACTACGAGCAGTACTTC | CASSWDYEQYF
NA | NA | TRBJ2-5 | TRBV7-6 | TGTGCCAGCAGCTTAGGATCCAGGGGAGGAGGTGAGACCCAGTACTTC | CASSLGSRGGGETQYF
NA | TRBD1 | TRBJ1-5 | TRBV7-8 | TGTGCCAGCAGCTTAGGGACAGGGGCCAATCAGCCCCAGCATTTT | CASSLGTGANQPQHF
NA | TRBD1 | TRBJ2-7 | TRBV2 | TGTGCCAGCAGTCCCATCCGGACAGGGGGCGGCTCCTACGAGCAGTACTTC | CASSPIRTGGGSYEQYF
few | TRBD1 | TRBJ1-1 | TRBV13 | TGTGCCAGCAGCTTAACAGGGGGTACTGAAGCTTTCTTT | CASSLTGGTEAFF
once | TRBD1 | TRBJ2-1 | TRBV2 | TGTGCCAGCAGTGGCCGGGACAGGCACAATGAGCAGTTCTTC | CASSGRDRHNEQFF
NA | TRBD1 | TRBJ2-1 | TRBV29-1 | TGCAGCGTTGCGGGGACAGGGCAGGAGGATGAGCAGCTCTTC | CSVAGTGQEDEQLF
NA | TRBD1 | TRBJ1-2 | TRBV5-6 | TGTGCCAGCAGCCACCCGGGACAGCCATATGGCTACACCTTC | CASSHPGQPYGYTF
NA | NA | TRBJ2-7 | TRBV12-3/TRBV12-4 | TGTGCCAGCAGAGGACGGACTTCCTACGAGCAGTACTTC | CASRGRTSYEQYF
NA | NA | TRBJ2-5 | TRBV9 | TGTGCCAGCAGCGTAGCGGGGCACCCTCAAGAGACCCAGTACTTC | CASSVAGHPQETQYF
NA | NA | TRBJ2-5 | TRBV6-5 | TGTGCCAGCAGTCCAGGGGAGACCCAGTACTTC | CASSPGETQYF
NA | NA | TRBJ1-1 | TRBV20-1 | TGCAGTACTTATAGCGGACATATGAACACTGAAGCTTTCTTT | CSTYSGHMNTEAFF
NA | NA | TRBJ1-5 | TRBV7-6 | TGTGCCAGCAGCCCCGGGGTTAGCAATCAGCCCCAGCATTTT | CASSPGVSNQPQHF
NA | NA | TRBJ1-5 | TRBV4-2 | TGTGCCAGCAGCCAAGATGGTGGGAGCAATCAGCCCCAGCATTTT | CASSQDGGSNQPQHF
NA | NA | TRBJ2-3 | TRBV5-6 | TGTGCCAGCAGCCCCCCCGACCTACTCGGAACAGATACGCAGTATTTT | CASSPPDLLGTDTQYF
NA | TRBD2 | TRBJ2-1 | TRBV5-1 | TGCGCCAGCAGCGCCTCCGGGACTAGAGCTTACAATGAGCAGTTCTTC | CASSASGTRAYNEQFF
NA | TRBD1 | TRBJ2-7 | TRBV4-1 | TGCGCCAGCAGCCAATCCCCGGGACAGGGCTACGAGCAGTACTTC | CASSQSPGQGYEQYF
NA | TRBD2 | TRBJ2-1 | TRBV29-1 | TGCGGCGTCCCGGCAACCCTAGCGGGGGGAACCAATGAGCAGTTCTTC | CGVPATLAGGTNEQFF
NA | NA | TRBJ1-4 | TRBV13 | TGTGCCAGCAGCTTATACAAGGGGTTAAGCGGGGATAATGAAAAACTGTTTTTT | CASSLYKGLSGDNEKLFF
NA | NA | TRBJ2-7 | TRBV6-2/TRBV6-3 | TGTGCCAGCAGTCTCGGGAGTCTCCCCGACGAGCAGTACTTC | CASSLGSLPDEQYF
NA | NA | TRBJ1-1 | TRBV6-5 | TGTGCCAGCAGTTACGGGGGTGGCACTGAAGCTTTCTTT | CASSYGGGTEAFF
NA | NA | TRBJ2-1 | TRBV6-1 | TGTGCCAGCATAGGGCTATGGTATGAGCAGTTCTTC | CASIGLWYEQFF
NA | NA | TRBJ1-3 | TRBV2 | TGTGCCAGCAGAATGGACAGCAGCTCTGGAAACACCATATATTTT | CASRMDSSSGNTIYF
NA | NA | TRBJ1-2 | TRBV29-1 | TGCAGCGTTGAAGTGGCAGGGGATCTCTATGGCTACACCTTC | CSVEVAGDLYGYTF
NA | NA | TRBJ1-5 | TRBV15 | TGTGCCACCAGCAGGGACTACAGTAGCAATCAGCCCCAGCATTTT | CATSRDYSSNQPQHF
NA | TRBD2 | TRBJ2-3 | TRBV9 | TGTGCCAGCAGCCAACCCATAGCGGGGGGAAGCACAGATACGCAGTATTTT | CASSQPIAGGSTDTQYF
NA | NA | TRBJ2-3 | TRBV6-4 | TGTGCCAGCAGTGCCCGGCCAGGGTCCACAGATACGCAGTATTTT | CASSARPGSTDTQYF
NA | NA | TRBJ1-4 | TRBV19 | TGTGCCAGCCTCCGAGGGGGGAGCAATGAAAAACTGTTTTTT | CASLRGGSNEKLFF